This TCR beta chain was retrieved from a study of T cells after posttransplantation cyclophosphamide. Control samples came 1 year after myeloablative marrow transplants with methotrexate plus calcineurin inhibitor. This clone was counted once. The germline gives CDR1 MNHNY, CDR2 SVGAGI (reference sequence). The ends lost 5 bases at V and 6 bases at J; junction bases unmatched: 8. The CDR3 has 16 amino acids. Generated by immunoSEQ multiplex PCR, the TCRdb table keeps only in-frame clones and is missing some. Seen here are 20,000 to 25,000 clones, roughly nine tenths observed once, and the top ten hold less than 9.5%.

The sequence was obtained from a female patient in her 50s who received an allogeneic stem cell transplant from an unrelated donor, was CMV-positive, and had chronic GVHD only. These T cells may partly come from the graft donor. V usage is TRBV6-6 and J usage is TRBJ2-1, with 12 bases aligning to TRBD2. Specimen: PBMCs, collected after an allogeneic stem cell transplant with a calcineurin inhibitor and methotrexate. CDR3 sequence: CASSPRLAGASNEQFF. The CDR3 nucleotides read TGTGCCAGCAGTCCTCGACTAGCGGGAGCTAGCAATGAGCAGTTCTTC.